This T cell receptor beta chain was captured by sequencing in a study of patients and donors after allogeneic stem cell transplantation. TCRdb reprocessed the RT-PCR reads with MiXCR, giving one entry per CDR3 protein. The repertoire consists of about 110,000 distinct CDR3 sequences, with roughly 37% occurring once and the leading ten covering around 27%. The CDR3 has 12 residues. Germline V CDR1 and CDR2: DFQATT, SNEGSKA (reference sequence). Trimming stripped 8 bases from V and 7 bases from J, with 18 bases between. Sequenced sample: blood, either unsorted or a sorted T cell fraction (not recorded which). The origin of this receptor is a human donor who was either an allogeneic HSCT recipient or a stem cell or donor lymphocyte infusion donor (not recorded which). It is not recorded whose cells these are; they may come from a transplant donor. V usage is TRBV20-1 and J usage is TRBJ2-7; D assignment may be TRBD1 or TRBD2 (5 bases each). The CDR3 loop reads CSRASGTEEQYF. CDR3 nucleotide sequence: TGCAGTCGAGCCTCGGGGACGGAAGAGCAGTACTTC.